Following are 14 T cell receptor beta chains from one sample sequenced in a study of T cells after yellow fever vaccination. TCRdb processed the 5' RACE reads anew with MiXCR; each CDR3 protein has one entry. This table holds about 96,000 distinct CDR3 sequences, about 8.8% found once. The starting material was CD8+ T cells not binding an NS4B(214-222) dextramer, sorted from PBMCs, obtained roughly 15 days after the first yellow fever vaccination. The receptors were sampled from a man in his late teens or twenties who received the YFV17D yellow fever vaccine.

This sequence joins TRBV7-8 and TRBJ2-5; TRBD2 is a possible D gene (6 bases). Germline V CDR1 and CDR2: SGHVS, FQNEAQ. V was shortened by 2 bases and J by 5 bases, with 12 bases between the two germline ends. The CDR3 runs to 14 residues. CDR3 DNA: TGTGCCAGCAGCTTACAGGGTAGCGGCGAGACCCAGTACTTC. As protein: CASSLQGSGETQYF. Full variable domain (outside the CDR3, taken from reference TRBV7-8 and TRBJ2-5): GAGVSQSPRYKVAKRGQDVALRCDPISGHVSLFWYQQALGQGPEFLTYFQNEAQLDKSGLPSDRFFAERPEGSVSTLKIQRTQQEDSAVYLCASSLQGSGETQYFGPGTRLLVL.

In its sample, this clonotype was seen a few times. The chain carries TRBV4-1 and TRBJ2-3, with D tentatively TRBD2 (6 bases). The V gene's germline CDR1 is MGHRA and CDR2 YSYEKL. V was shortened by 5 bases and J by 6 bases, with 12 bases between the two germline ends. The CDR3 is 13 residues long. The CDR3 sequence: CASSSRLGDTQYF. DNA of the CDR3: TGCGCCAGCAGCTCTCGACTAGGGGATACGCAGTATTTT.

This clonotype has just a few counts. The CDR3 coding sequence is TGTGCCAGCAGCTTCGGAAATCAGCCCCAGCATTTT. It yields the protein CASSFGNQPQHF. This chain joins TRBV7-8 and TRBJ1-5; no clear D. There are 12 residues in the CDR3. Germline-derived CDR1 and CDR2 are SGHVS and FQNEAQ. V lost 3 bases, J lost 4 bases, and 4 bases lay in between.

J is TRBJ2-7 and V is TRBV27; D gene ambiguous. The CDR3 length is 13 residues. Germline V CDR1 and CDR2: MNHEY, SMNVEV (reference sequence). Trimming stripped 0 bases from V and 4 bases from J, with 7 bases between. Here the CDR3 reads CASSLSTNYEQYF. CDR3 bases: TGTGCCAGCAGTTTATCGACGAATTACGAGCAGTACTTC.

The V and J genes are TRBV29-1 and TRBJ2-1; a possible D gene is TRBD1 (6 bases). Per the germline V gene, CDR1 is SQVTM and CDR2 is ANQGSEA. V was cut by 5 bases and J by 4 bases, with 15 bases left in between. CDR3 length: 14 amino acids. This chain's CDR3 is CSVIGGVRYNEQFF. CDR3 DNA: TGCAGCGTTATAGGGGGAGTACGATACAATGAGCAGTTCTTC.

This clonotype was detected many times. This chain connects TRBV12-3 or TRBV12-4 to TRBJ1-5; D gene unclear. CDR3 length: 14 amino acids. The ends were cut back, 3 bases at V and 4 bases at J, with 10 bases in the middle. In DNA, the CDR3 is TGTGCCAGCAGTTTTTCGGGAACGAATCAGCCCCAGCATTTT. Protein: CASSFSGTNQPQHF.

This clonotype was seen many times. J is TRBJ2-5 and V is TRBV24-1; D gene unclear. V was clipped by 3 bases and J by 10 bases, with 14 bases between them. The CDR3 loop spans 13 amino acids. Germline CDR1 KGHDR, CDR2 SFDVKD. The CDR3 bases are TGTGCCACCAGTGATGCCGACCCGGGTAGCCAGTACTTC. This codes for CATSDADPGSQYF.

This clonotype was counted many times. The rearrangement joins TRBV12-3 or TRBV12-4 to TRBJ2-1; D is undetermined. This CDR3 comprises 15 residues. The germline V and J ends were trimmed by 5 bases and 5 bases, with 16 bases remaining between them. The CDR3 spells CASSLVATADNEQFF. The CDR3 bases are TGTGCCAGCAGTCTAGTGGCTACCGCCGACAATGAGCAGTTCTTC.

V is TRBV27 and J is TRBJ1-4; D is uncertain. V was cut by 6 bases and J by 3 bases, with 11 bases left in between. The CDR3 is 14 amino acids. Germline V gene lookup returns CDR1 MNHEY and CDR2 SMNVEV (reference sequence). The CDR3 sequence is CASSSGSANEKLFF. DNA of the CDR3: TGTGCCAGCAGCTCCGGCTCAGCTAATGAAAAACTGTTTTTT.

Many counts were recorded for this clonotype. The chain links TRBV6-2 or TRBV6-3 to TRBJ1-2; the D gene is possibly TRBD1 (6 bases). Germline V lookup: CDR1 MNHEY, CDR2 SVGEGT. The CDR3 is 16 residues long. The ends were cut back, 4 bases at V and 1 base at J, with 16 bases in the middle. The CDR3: CASSSPGDLINYGYTF. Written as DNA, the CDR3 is TGTGCCAGCAGTTCACCAGGGGACTTGATTAACTATGGCTACACCTTC.

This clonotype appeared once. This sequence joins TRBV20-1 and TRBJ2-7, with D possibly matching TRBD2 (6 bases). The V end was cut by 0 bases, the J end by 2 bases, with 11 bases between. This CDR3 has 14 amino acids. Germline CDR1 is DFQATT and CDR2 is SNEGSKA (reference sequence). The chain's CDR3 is CSARDGGVTYEQYV. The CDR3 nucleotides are TGCAGTGCTAGAGATGGCGGGGTTACCTACGAGCAGTACGTC.

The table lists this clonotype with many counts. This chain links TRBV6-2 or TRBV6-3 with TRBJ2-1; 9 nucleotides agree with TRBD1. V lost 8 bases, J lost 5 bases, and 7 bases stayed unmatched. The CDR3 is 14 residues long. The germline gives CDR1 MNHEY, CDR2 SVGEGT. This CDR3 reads CASGDRAFNNEQFF. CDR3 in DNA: TGTGCCAGCGGGGACAGGGCTTTTAACAATGAGCAGTTCTTC.

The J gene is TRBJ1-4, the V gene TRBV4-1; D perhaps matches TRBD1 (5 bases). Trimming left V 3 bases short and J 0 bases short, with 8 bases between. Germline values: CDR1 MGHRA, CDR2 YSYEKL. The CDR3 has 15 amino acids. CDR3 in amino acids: CASSQPTATNEKLFF. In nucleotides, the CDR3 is TGCGCCAGCAGCCAGCCGACAGCAACTAATGAAAAACTGTTTTTT.

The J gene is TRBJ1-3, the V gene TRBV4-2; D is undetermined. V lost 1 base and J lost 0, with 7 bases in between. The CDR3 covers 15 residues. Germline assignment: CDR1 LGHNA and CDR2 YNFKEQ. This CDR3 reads CASSQGTFSGNTIYF. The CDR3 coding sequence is TGTGCCAGCAGCCAAGGCACGTTCTCTGGAAACACCATATATTTT.